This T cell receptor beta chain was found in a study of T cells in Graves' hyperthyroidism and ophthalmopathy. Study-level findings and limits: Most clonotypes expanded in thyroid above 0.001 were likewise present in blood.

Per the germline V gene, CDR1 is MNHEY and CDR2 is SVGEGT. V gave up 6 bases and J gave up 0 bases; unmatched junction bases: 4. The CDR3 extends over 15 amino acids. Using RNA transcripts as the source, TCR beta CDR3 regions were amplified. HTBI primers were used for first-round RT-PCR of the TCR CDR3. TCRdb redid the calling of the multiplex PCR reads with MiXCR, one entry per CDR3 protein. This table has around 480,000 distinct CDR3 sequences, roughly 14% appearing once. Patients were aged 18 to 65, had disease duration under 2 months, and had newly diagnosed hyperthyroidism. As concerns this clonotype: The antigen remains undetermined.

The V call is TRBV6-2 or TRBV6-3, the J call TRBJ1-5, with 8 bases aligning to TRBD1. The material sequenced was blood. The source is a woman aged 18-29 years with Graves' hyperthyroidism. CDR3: CASRDRGYSNQPQHF. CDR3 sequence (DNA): TGTGCCAGCAGAGACAGGGGATATAGCAATCAGCCCCAGCATTTT.